This entry lists 24 T cell receptor beta chains sequenced from one sample in a study of T-cell reconstitution after alpha-beta-depleted transplantation in children. TCRbeta library preparation incorporated unique molecular identifiers. TCRdb itself ran the PCR reads through MiXCR, one entry per CDR3 protein. The table shows around 600,000 distinct CDR3 sequences, with about 10% occurring only once. Sequences were derived from PBMCs from the stem cell graft donor, sampled from the stem cell graft. All receptors derive from a human donor who donated a stem cell graft to a child with acute myeloid leukemia.

Many counts were recorded for this clonotype. V and J are TRBV29-1 and TRBJ2-3; D perhaps matches TRBD1 (7 bases). The CDR3 totals 12 residues. Germline V CDR1 and CDR2: SQVTM, ANQGSEA. Trimming took off 4 bases at V and 4 bases at J, with 9 bases between the two ends. CDR3: CSVGRGADTQYF. CDR3 bases: TGCAGCGTTGGCAGGGGGGCAGATACGCAGTATTTT.

This clonotype was found a few times. This sequence joins TRBV7-2 and TRBJ2-7; D might be TRBD1 or TRBD2, each matching 5 bases. The V gene lost 4 bases and the J gene lost 3 bases, with 13 bases spanning the gap. The germline gives CDR1 SGHTA, CDR2 FQGNSA. The CDR3 consists of 14 residues. The chain's CDR3 is CASSYGTVNYEQYF. CDR3 nucleotide sequence: TGTGCCAGCAGCTATGGGACGGTAAACTACGAGCAGTACTTC.

The sample holds many counts of this clonotype. The chain recombines TRBV20-1 with TRBJ2-7; D gene unclear. The CDR3 loop spans 12 amino acids. Germline CDR1 and CDR2: DFQATT and SNEGSKA (reference sequence). V was cut by 3 bases and J by 6 bases, with 12 bases left in between. The CDR3 nucleotides are TGCAGTGCTAGGTTATGGGGAAGCGAGCAGTACTTC. Translating gives CSARLWGSEQYF.

This chain connects TRBV29-1 to TRBJ2-3; 10 bases map to TRBD2. V shed 4 bases and J 1 base; nucleotides not matched to a gene: 5. CDR3 length equals 15 residues. In germline, CDR1 is SQVTM, CDR2 ANQGSEA. Here the CDR3 DNA reads TGCAGCGTTGTGACCGGGACTAGCGGCACAGATACGCAGTATTTT. It codes for CSVVTGTSGTDTQYF.

V and J are TRBV12-3 or TRBV12-4 and TRBJ2-7; D not resolved. Trimming removed 7 bases from V and 0 bases from J, with 19 bases in between. CDR3 size: 16 residues. CDR3 DNA sequence: TGTGCCAGCATAGGGAAACTAAACACGAGCTCCTACGAGCAGTACTTC. Protein: CASIGKLNTSSYEQYF.

This clonotype was seen many times. This chain links TRBV11-1 with TRBJ1-2; 9 nucleotides align to TRBD1. V lost 3 bases to trimming and J lost 8 bases; unmatched junction nucleotides: 4. Germline V lookup: CDR1 SGHAT, CDR2 FQDESV (reference sequence). This CDR3 is 13 amino acids long. The CDR3 here is CASSFDRGGGYTF. The CDR3 DNA sequence: TGTGCCAGCAGCTTCGACAGGGGGGGAGGCTACACCTTC.

This clonotype was recorded many times. The chain is built from TRBV29-1 and TRBJ2-3; 14 positions agree with TRBD2. Germline V gives CDR1 SQVTM, CDR2 ANQGSEA. V trimming: 7 bases; J trimming: 4 bases; junction bases outside the gene matches: 13. This CDR3 spans 17 amino acids. This CDR3 reads CSASTGTSGSSADTQYF. The DNA for the CDR3 is TGCAGCGCCTCGACCGGGACTAGCGGGAGTTCTGCAGATACGCAGTATTTT.

The chain uses TRBV9 and TRBJ2-2; D is unclear. Germline CDR1 reads SGDLS; CDR2 reads YYNGEE. The CDR3 extends over 12 amino acids. V was clipped by 0 bases and J by 7 bases, with 4 bases between them. This chain's CDR3 is CASSVDFGELFF. The CDR3 coding sequence is TGTGCCAGCAGCGTAGACTTCGGGGAGCTGTTTTTT.

This clonotype appeared many times. V gene TRBV29-1 combines with J gene TRBJ2-1; D not resolved. V was trimmed by 4 bases and J by 9 bases, leaving 13 bases between them. The CDR3 runs 12 residues. Per the germline V gene, CDR1 is SQVTM and CDR2 is ANQGSEA. CDR3 sequence reads: CSVVLGPSEQFF. The CDR3 coding sequence is TGCAGCGTTGTTCTCGGACCCAGTGAGCAGTTCTTC.

V gene TRBV6-5 combines with J gene TRBJ2-4, with D perhaps matching TRBD2 (6 bases). The CDR3 extends over 14 amino acids. Per germline, CDR1 MNHEY and CDR2 SVGAGI. V lost 0 bases, J lost 6 bases, and 9 bases lay in between. Here the CDR3 reads CASSYSPGRNIQYF. Here the CDR3 DNA reads TGTGCCAGCAGTTACTCCCCCGGGAGAAACATTCAGTACTTC.

This clonotype was detected only a few times. V gene TRBV12-3 or TRBV12-4 combines with J gene TRBJ2-3; 9 bases match TRBD2. This CDR3 comprises 15 residues. With 3 bases clipped from V and 5 bases from J, the junction kept 6 bases outside the gene matches. The CDR3 is CASSFLAGAVDTQYF. The CDR3 DNA sequence: TGTGCCAGCAGTTTCTTAGCGGGAGCAGTAGATACGCAGTATTTT.

The genes are TRBV11-2 and TRBJ2-7; 15 nucleotides match TRBD2. This CDR3 contains 15 residues. The ends lost 1 base at V and 6 bases at J; junction bases unmatched: 1. The germline gives CDR1 SGHAT, CDR2 FQNNGV. The CDR3 spells CASSLVGLAGGEQYF. DNA of the CDR3: TGTGCCAGCAGCTTAGTGGGACTAGCGGGAGGCGAGCAGTACTTC.

This clonotype has at least ten counts. This chain uses TRBV14 with TRBJ1-1, with TRBD1 identical over 8 bases. Unmatched junction bases numbered 3, after V lost 3 bases and J lost 0 bases. The CDR3 totals 15 residues. The germline CDR1 and CDR2 sequences are SGHDN and FVKESK. CDR3 loop: CASSQRTGMNTEAFF. CDR3 in DNA: TGTGCCAGCAGCCAGCGGACAGGGATGAACACTGAAGCTTTCTTT.

This clonotype was seen more than once but under ten times. The chain has TRBV29-1 and TRBJ2-1; 12 nucleotides align to TRBD2. The CDR3 has 12 amino acids. Germline V gene data show CDR1 as SQVTM and CDR2 as ANQGSEA. The junction had 4 bases not matched to a gene; V was cut back by 7 bases and J by 9 bases. This CDR3 is CSGVLAGGEQFF. The CDR3 nucleotides read TGCAGCGGAGTACTAGCGGGAGGTGAGCAGTTCTTC.

The rearrangement links TRBV7-9 to TRBJ1-6; 10 nucleotides line up with TRBD1. After removal of 5 bases from V and 10 bases from J, the junction contained 11 bases not matched to a gene. Germline assignment: CDR1 SEHNR and CDR2 FQNEAQ (reference sequence). The CDR3 extends over 16 amino acids. CDR3 in amino acids: CASSLAGQGLNSPLHF. The CDR3 region has the DNA TGTGCCAGCAGCCTCGCGGGACAGGGGCTGAACTCACCCCTCCACTTT.

This clonotype has ten or more counts. V gene TRBV4-2 combines with J gene TRBJ2-1, with 9 bases fitting TRBD2. The ends lost 3 bases at V and 9 bases at J; junction bases unmatched: 9. The germline gives CDR1 LGHNA, CDR2 YNFKEQ. This CDR3 has 15 residues. CDR3 sequence (DNA): TGTGCCAGCAGCCAGACTAGCGGTCAAAGCGGTGAGCAGTTCTTC. It codes for CASSQTSGQSGEQFF.

This clonotype was recorded at least ten times. This rearrangement joins TRBV7-2 to TRBJ2-7; no firm D call. CDR1 and CDR2 (germline): SGHTA, FQGNSA. There are 14 residues in the CDR3. The V and J ends lost 1 base and 4 bases respectively, with 11 bases between them. The DNA of the CDR3 is TGTGCCAGCAGCTTAGACCCCTTTTTGTACGAGCAGTACTTC. It codes for CASSLDPFLYEQYF.

This clonotype turned up a few times. This chain uses TRBV24-1 with TRBJ2-7, with 7 nucleotides matching TRBD2. This CDR3 is 15 amino acids long. The germline V gene has CDR1 KGHDR and CDR2 SFDVKD. The junction had 9 bases not matched to a gene; V was cut back by 4 bases and J by 4 bases. The CDR3 DNA reads TGTGCCACCAGTGAAGCCATCGGGACTAAATACGAGCAGTACTTC. As protein: CATSEAIGTKYEQYF.

The CDR3 DNA is TGTGCCCCCATCCTAGCGGAGAGCACAGATACGCAGTATTTT. Amino acid sequence: CAPILAESTDTQYF. The chain is built from TRBV30 and TRBJ2-3; TRBD2 matches 7 bases. The CDR3 loop spans 14 amino acids. The V and J ends lost 8 bases and 0 bases, in that order; junction bases with no gene match: 8. The V gene's germline CDR1 is GTSNPN and CDR2 SVGIG (reference sequence). Full variable domain (rest looked up from reference TRBV30 and TRBJ2-3): SQTIHQWPATLVQPVGSPLSLECTVEGTSNPNLYWYRQAAGRGLQLLFYSVGIGQISSEVPQNLSASRPQDRQFILSSKKLLLSDSGFYLCAPILAESTDTQYFGPGTRLTVL.

This clonotype was recorded once. The chain is built from TRBV6-2 or TRBV6-3 and TRBJ1-2; possibly TRBD1 for D (6 bases). V lost 7 bases, J lost 4 bases, and 16 bases lay in between. CDR1 and CDR2 from the germline V gene are MNHEY and SVGEGT. The CDR3 sequence is 14 residues long. The DNA for the CDR3 is TGTGCCAGCACTATTGGACAGTCCCTCTATGGCTACACCTTC. Its translation: CASTIGQSLYGYTF.

The chain has TRBV11-2 and TRBJ2-7; 7 bases are a match to TRBD2. This CDR3 has 15 amino acids. Germline CDR1 is SGHAT and CDR2 is FQNNGV. J was trimmed by 6 bases and V by 0 bases; bases with no gene match: 8. The CDR3 loop is CASSLDSAGAVEQYF. Here the CDR3 DNA reads TGTGCCAGCAGCTTAGACTCTGCGGGAGCGGTCGAGCAGTACTTC.

This clonotype was recorded at least ten times. The chain joins TRBV5-1 to TRBJ2-3; possibly TRBD1 or TRBD2 for D (6 bases each). Germline lookup yields CDR1 SGHRS and CDR2 YFSETQ. There are 15 residues in the CDR3. Trimming took 0 bases from V and 0 from J, leaving 8 bases between them. The CDR3 here is CASSLEGGSTDTQYF. CDR3 coding DNA: TGCGCCAGCAGCTTGGAAGGGGGGAGCACAGATACGCAGTATTTT.

This clonotype was detected ten times or more. V and J are TRBV5-7 and TRBJ1-5, with TRBD1 as a possible D gene (6 bases). TRBV5-7 is an ORF for which the function is uncertain. Trimming stripped 2 bases from V and 0 bases from J, with 12 bases between. This CDR3 has 16 residues. The CDR3: CASSFGRGGSNQPQHF. The CDR3 region has the DNA TGTGCCAGCAGCTTCGGGAGGGGGGGTAGCAATCAGCCCCAGCATTTT.

This clonotype was counted at least ten times. J is TRBJ2-3 and V is TRBV5-1; TRBD1 agrees at 8 bases. The CDR3 consists of 15 residues. The ends lost 4 bases at V and 1 base at J; junction bases unmatched: 5. Germline assignment: CDR1 SGHRS and CDR2 YFSETQ. CDR3: CASSGQGSGTDTQYF. In nucleotides, the CDR3 is TGCGCCAGCAGCGGACAGGGTTCAGGCACAGATACGCAGTATTTT.